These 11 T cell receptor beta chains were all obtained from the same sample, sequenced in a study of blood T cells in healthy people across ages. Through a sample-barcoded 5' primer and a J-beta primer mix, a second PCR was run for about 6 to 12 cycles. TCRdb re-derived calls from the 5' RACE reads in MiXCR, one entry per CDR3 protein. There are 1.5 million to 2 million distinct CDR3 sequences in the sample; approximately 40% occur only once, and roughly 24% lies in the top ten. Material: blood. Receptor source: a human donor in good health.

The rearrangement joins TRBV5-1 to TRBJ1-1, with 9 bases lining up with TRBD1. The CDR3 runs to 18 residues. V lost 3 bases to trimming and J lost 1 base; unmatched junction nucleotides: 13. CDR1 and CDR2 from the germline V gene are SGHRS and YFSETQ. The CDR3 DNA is TGCGCCAGCAGCTCCAGGGTCCCGGGACAGGGCACGAACACTGAAGCTTTCTTT. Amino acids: CASSSRVPGQGTNTEAFF. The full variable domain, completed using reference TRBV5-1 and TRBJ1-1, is KAGVTQTPRYLIKTRGQQVTLSCSPISGHRSVSWYQQTPGQGLQFLFEYFSETQRNKGNFPGRFSGRQFSNSRSEMNVSTLELGDSALYLCASSSRVPGQGTNTEAFFGQGTRLTVV.

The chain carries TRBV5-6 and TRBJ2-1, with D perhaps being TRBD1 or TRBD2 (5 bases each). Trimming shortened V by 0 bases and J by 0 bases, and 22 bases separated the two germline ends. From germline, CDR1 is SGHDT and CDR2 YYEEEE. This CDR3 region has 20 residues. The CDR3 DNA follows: TGTGCCAGCAGCTTGGTGGGGCCGGGGCCCAGACGGAGCTCCTACAATGAGCAGTTCTTC. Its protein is CASSLVGPGPRRSSYNEQFF.

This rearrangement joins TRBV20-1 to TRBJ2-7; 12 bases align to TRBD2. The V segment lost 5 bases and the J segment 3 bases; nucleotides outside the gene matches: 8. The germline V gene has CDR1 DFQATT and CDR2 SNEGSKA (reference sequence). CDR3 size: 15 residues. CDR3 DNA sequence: TGCAGTGCTTTCAGACTAGCGGGGGTTAGCTACGAGCAGTACTTC. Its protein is CSAFRLAGVSYEQYF.

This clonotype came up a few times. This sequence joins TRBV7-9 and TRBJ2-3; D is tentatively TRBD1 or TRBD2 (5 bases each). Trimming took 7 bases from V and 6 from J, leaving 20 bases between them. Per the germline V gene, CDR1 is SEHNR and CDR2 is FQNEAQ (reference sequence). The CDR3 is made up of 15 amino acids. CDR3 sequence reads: CASNLGTPRWDTQYF. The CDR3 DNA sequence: TGTGCCAGCAACTTGGGGACCCCCAGGTGGGATACGCAGTATTTT.

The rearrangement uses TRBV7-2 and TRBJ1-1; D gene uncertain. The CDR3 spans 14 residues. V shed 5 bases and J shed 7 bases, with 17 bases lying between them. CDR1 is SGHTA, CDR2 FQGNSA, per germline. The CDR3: CASSTRGGVFEAFF. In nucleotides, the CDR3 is TGTGCCAGCAGCACGAGAGGTGGGGTCTTTGAAGCTTTCTTT.

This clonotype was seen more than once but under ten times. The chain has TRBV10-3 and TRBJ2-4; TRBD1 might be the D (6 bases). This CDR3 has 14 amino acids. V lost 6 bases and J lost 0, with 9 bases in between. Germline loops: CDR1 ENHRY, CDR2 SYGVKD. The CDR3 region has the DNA TGTGCCATCAGGGACAGCCTAGCCAAAAACATTCAGTACTTC. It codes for CAIRDSLAKNIQYF.

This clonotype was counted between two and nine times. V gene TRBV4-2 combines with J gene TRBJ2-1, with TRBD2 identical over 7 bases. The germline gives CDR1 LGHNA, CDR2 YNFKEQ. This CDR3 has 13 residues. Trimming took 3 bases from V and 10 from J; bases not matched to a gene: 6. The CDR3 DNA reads TGTGCCAGCAGCCATCCCCGGGACTACGAGCAGTTCTTC. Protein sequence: CASSHPRDYEQFF.

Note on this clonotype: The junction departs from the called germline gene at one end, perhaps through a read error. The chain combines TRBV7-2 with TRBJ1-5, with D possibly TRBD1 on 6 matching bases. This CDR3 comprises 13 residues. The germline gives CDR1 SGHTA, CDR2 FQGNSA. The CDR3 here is CACSLAGDQPQHF. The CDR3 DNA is TGTGCCTGCAGCTTAGCAGGGGATCAGCCCCAGCATTTT.

CDR3 nucleotide sequence: TGTGCCAGCAGTGATAGGAGAGTCGGCACTGAAGCTTTCTTT. Translating it yields CASSDRRVGTEAFF. The V and J genes are TRBV2 and TRBJ1-1; D is ambiguous. This CDR3 spans 14 amino acids. The V gene's germline CDR1 is SNHLY and CDR2 FYNNEI. V lost 3 bases and J 4 bases, leaving 12 bases between the germline ends. The full variable domain, with the rest looked up from reference TRBV2 and TRBJ1-1, is EPEVTQTPSHQVTQMGQEVILRCVPISNHLYFYWYRQILGQKVEFLVSFYNNEISEKSEIFDDQFSVERPDGSNFTLKIRSTKLEDSAMYFCASSDRRVGTEAFFGQGTRLTVV.

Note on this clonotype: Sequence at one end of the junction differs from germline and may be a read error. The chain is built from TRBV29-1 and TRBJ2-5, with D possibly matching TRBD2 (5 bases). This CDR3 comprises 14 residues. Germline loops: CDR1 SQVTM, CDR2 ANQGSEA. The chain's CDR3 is CSVEDGSGEETRYF. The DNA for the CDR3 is TGCAGCGTTGAAGACGGGTCCGGGGAAGAGACCCGGTACTTC.

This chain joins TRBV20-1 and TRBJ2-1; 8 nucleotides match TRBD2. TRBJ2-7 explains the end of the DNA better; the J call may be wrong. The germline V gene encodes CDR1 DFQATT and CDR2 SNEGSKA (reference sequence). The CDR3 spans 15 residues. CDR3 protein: CSAQSGSTSYNEQYF. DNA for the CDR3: TGCAGTGCTCAGAGCGGGAGCACCTCCTACAATGAGCAGTACTTC.